Sequencing of this T cell receptor (beta chain) was carried out in a study of blood T cell repertoires in COVID-19. In the study overall: The origin of the acute and convalescent COVID-19 samples was the United States, Italy and Spain. Nucleic acid was either cDNA or gDNA, and it came from T cells, B-cell-depleted T cells, or PBMCs.

Per the study methods: By means of reference gene primer amplification, nucleated cell counts were estimated. Assay: immunoSEQ multiplex PCR; the TCRdb copy retains only in-frame clones and omits some. Clone size and the V and J calls come from that table; the DNA yielded D and trimming. The profile covers approximately 490,000 clones, with approximately 90% appearing a single time and around 7.9% taken by the ten largest. Trimming removed 4 bases from V and 5 bases from J, with 15 bases in between. This CDR3 comprises 14 residues. Germline V gene lookup returns CDR1 SGHNT and CDR2 YYREEE (reference sequence).

V usage is TRBV5-4 and J usage is TRBJ1-2; TRBD1 might be the D (6 bases). The TCR was taken from a woman aged 60-70 years who had recovered from COVID-19. The sequenced sample was PBMCs or T cells enriched from blood (not recorded which). The chain's CDR3 is CASSPVGGAYGYTF. Written as DNA, the CDR3 is TGTGCCAGCAGCCCCGTGGGGGGGGCGTATGGCTACACCTTC.